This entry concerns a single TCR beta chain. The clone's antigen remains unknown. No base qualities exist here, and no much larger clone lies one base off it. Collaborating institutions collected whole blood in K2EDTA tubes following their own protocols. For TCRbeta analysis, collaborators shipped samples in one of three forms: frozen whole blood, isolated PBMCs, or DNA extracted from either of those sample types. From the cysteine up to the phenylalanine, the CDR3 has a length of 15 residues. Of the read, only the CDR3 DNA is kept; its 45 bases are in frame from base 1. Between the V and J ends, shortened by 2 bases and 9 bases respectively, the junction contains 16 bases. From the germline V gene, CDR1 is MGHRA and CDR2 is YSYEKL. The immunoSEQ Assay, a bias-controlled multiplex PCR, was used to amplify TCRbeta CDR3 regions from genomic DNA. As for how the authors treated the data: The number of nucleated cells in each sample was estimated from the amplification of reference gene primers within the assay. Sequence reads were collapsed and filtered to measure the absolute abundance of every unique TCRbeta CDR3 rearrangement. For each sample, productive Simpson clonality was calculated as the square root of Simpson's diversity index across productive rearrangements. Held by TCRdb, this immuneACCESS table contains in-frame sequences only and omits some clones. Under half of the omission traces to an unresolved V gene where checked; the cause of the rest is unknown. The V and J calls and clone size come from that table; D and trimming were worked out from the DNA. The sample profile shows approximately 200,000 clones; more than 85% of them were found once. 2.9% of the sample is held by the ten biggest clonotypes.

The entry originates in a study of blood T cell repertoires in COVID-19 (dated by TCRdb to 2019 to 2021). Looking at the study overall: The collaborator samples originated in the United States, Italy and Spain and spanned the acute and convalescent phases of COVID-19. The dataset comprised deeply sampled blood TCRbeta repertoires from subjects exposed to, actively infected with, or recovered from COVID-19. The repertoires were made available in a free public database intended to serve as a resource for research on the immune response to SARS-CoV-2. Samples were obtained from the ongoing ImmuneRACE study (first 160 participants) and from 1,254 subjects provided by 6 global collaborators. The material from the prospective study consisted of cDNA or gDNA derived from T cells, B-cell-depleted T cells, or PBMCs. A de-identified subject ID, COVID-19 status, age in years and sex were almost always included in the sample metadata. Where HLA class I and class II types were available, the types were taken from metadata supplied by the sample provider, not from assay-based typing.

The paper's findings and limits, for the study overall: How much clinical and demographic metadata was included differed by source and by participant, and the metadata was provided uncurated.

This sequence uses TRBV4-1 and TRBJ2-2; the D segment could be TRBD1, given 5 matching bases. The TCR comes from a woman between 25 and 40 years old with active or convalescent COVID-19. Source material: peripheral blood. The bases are TGCGCCAGCAGCCAATTCGCAACAGGCTTGTGGGAGCTGTTTTTT. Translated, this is CASSQFATGLWELFF.